This T cell receptor (beta chain) was captured by sequencing in a study of beta chain features in type 1 diabetes. Study-level background: Patients did not differ from healthy donors in age, gender or cell yield.

Germline CDR1 SGHDN, CDR2 FVKESK. This CDR3 contains 17 residues. V was pared by 2 bases and J by 8 bases, with 17 bases of the junction left unmatched. Reverse transcribing all isolated RNA meant expressed TCRB transcripts were sequenced. Clones were read by immunoSEQ multiplex PCR, and TCRdb kept only the in-frame ones, dropping some. The sample shows hundreds of thousands of clones, around 15% of them seen only once. This TCR was sampled from a man younger than 45 in good health. The V and J genes are TRBV14 and TRBJ1-2, with TRBD1 matching 7 bases. Material: central memory CD4+ T cells from blood. DNA of the CDR3: TGTGCCAGCAGCCAAAGCCGAGGAGCGAACAGGGGAGGCGGCTACACCTTC. This codes for CASSQSRGANRGGGYTF.